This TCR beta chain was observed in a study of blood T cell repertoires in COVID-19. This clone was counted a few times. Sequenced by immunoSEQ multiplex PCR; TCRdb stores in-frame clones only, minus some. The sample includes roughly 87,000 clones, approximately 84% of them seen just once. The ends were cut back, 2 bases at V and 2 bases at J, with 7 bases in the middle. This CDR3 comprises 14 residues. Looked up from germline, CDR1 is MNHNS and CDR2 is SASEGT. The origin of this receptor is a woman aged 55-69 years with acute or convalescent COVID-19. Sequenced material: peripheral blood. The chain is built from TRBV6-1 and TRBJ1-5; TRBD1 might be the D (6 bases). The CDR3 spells CASSESGGNQPQHF. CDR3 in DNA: TGTGCCAGCAGTGAATCAGGGGGCAATCAGCCCCAGCATTTT.